This entry lists 22 T cell receptor beta chains sequenced from one sample in a study of read filtering for tumor transcriptome and immune sequencing. Molecular barcoded adaptors covering alpha/delta and beta/gamma chains were used on around 370 ng RNA. TCRdb reanalysed the reads using MiXCR and keeps one entry per CDR3 protein. Of 90,000 to 95,000 distinct CDR3 sequences listed, roughly 21% are singletons. The specimen was a population of CD138-negative cells sorted from bone marrow. The receptors stem from a donor aged 40 or over with multiple myeloma.

V and J are TRBV9 and TRBJ2-5, with a tentative D call TRBD1 (6 bases). The CDR3 spans 15 residues. V lost 3 bases and J lost 1, with 13 bases in between. CDR1 is SGDLS and CDR2 is YYNGEE in the germline V gene. The CDR3, as DNA: TGTGCCAGCAGCGCGACGACAGGCTCCCAAGAGACCCAGTACTTC. Translation gives CASSATTGSQETQYF.

This clonotype was seen at least ten times. The chain recombines TRBV5-1 with TRBJ1-6; TRBD1 agrees at 8 bases. The CDR3 runs 14 residues. The V gene's germline CDR1 is SGHRS and CDR2 YFSETQ. The V gene end was trimmed by 7 bases and the J gene end by 8 bases; junction bases not matched to a gene: 8. This CDR3 reads CASRRDRLHSPLHF. CDR3 nucleotides: TGCGCCAGCCGTCGGGACAGGCTCCATTCACCCCTCCACTTT.

This clonotype was found many times. This chain connects TRBV3-1 to TRBJ2-3; TRBD2 matches at 11 bases. V lost 5 bases to trimming and J lost 5 bases; unmatched junction nucleotides: 6. Germline values: CDR1 LGHDT, CDR2 YNNKEL (reference sequence). CDR3 length: 15 amino acids. The CDR3 loop reads CASSDTSGGRDTQYF. CDR3 bases: TGTGCCAGCAGCGATACTAGCGGGGGTCGAGATACGCAGTATTTT.

The sample holds many counts of this clonotype. This chain joins TRBV7-6 and TRBJ2-1; D not certain. CDR1 SGHVS and CDR2 FNYEAQ come from the germline V gene. The CDR3 length is 13 residues. The ends were cut back, 3 bases at V and 4 bases at J, with 7 bases in the middle. The CDR3 DNA is TGTGCCAGCAGCTTCGACCAGTACAATGAGCAGTTCTTC. As protein: CASSFDQYNEQFF.

Notes on this clonotype: The junction departs from the called germline gene at one end, perhaps through a read error. The CDR3 spells CASSIGTGYNEQFF. The CDR3 region has the DNA TGTGCCAGCAGTATTGGAACGGGCTACAATGAACAGTTCTTC. The chain carries TRBV27 and TRBJ2-1; D not certain. The CDR3 extends over 14 amino acids. Germline values: CDR1 MNHEY, CDR2 SMNVEV (reference sequence).

About this clonotype itself: A much larger clone differs by one base, so this may be a read error. This sequence joins TRBV28 and TRBJ1-2; TRBD1 matches at 11 bases. CDR1 MDHEN and CDR2 SYDVKM come from the germline V gene. There are 16 residues in the CDR3. J was trimmed by 2 bases and V by 5 bases; bases with no gene match: 7. The CDR3 loop reads CASSPSRTGGNYGYTF. In nucleotides, the CDR3 is TGTGCCAGCAGTCCTTCCAGGACAGGGGGCAACTATGGCTACACCTTC.

Points on this clonotype: With a much larger clone just one base away, this may be a read error. V and J are TRBV28 and TRBJ2-2; D call uncertain. This CDR3 region has 17 residues. V gave up 1 base and J gave up 4 bases, with 16 bases separating them. CDR1 is MDHEN and CDR2 is SYDVKM in the germline V gene. Here the CDR3 DNA reads TGTGCCAGCAGTTTATACCGAGCCAGCTCGAGCACCGGGGAGCTGTTTTTT. Its protein is CASSLYRASSSTGELFF.

This clonotype was counted at least ten times. The gene calls are TRBV29-1 and TRBJ1-1, with TRBD1 matching 7 bases. CDR3 length: 12 residues. With V trimmed by 7 bases and J by 6 bases, 8 bases remained unmatched. CDR1 and CDR2 (germline): SQVTM, ANQGSEA. CDR3 bases: TGCAGCGGCCGACAGGGAAGGTCTGAAGCTTTCTTT. It encodes CSGRQGRSEAFF.

This clonotype was recorded once. Mismatch with germline at one junction end may stem from a read error. The CDR3, as DNA: TGTGCCAGCAGCCCCCACGGGTACACTGAAGCTATCTTT. The encoded protein is CASSPHGYTEAIF. V is TRBV7-9 and J is TRBJ1-1; D is unclear. There are 13 residues in the CDR3. Per the germline V gene, CDR1 is SEHNR and CDR2 is FQNEAQ (reference sequence).

Regarding this clonotype: A much larger clone lies one base from this, so it may be a read error. V gene TRBV6-1 combines with J gene TRBJ1-4; tentative D call: TRBD1 (5 bases). The germline CDR1 and CDR2 sequences are MNHNS and SASEGT. The length of the CDR3 is 15 residues. V lost 4 bases to trimming and J lost 6 bases, with 15 bases between them. The CDR3 DNA reads TGTGCCAGCAGTGCCCAGGGACGGGACGATGAAAAACTGTTTTTT. Residues: CASSAQGRDDEKLFF.

This clonotype was detected a few times. The rearrangement links TRBV7-9 to TRBJ2-5; 7 positions agree with TRBD1. After removal of 1 base from V and 9 bases from J, the junction contained 2 bases not matched to a gene. The CDR3 covers 12 residues. Germline assignment: CDR1 SEHNR and CDR2 FQNEAQ (reference sequence). This CDR3 reads CASSLETGSQYF. In DNA form, the CDR3 reads TGTGCCAGCAGCTTAGAGACAGGGTCCCAGTACTTC.

At least ten counts were recorded for this clonotype. The rearrangement links TRBV30 to TRBJ2-3; 9 positions match TRBD2. CDR1 GTSNPN and CDR2 SVGIG come from the germline V gene (reference sequence). V shed 8 bases, J shed 5 bases, and the junction held 8 bases outside the gene matches. The CDR3 covers 13 residues. CDR3 residues: CARGGGHEDTQYF. In nucleotides, the CDR3 is TGTGCCCGCGGGGGGGGGCATGAAGATACGCAGTATTTT. Based on the CDR3 plus reference TRBV30 and TRBJ2-3, the full variable domain is SQTIHQWPATLVQPVGSPLSLECTVEGTSNPNLYWYRQAAGRGLQLLFYSVGIGQISSEVPQNLSASRPQDRQFILSSKKLLLSDSGFYLCARGGGHEDTQYFGPGTRLTVL.

Ten or more counts support this clonotype. The rearrangement links TRBV6-1 to TRBJ2-7, with D possibly matching TRBD1 (5 bases). Germline loops: CDR1 MNHNS, CDR2 SASEGT. The CDR3 length is 14 residues. Trimming took off 4 bases at V and 0 bases at J, with 10 bases between the two ends. The CDR3 region has the DNA TGTGCCAGCAGTGGGACACCTGACTCCTACGAGCAGTACTTC. Amino acids: CASSGTPDSYEQYF.

This clonotype was observed many times. The CDR3 here is CASSHDGGGWQYF. The CDR3 nucleotides are TGCGCCAGCAGTCATGACGGTGGAGGATGGCAGTATTTT. The chain recombines TRBV5-1 with TRBJ2-3; D possibly corresponds to TRBD2 (5 bases). Germline loops: CDR1 SGHRS, CDR2 YFSETQ. The CDR3 sequence is 13 residues long. The V end was cut by 5 bases, the J end by 11 bases, with 18 bases between.

The sample holds many counts of this clonotype. The J gene is TRBJ2-1, the V gene TRBV28, with TRBD1 matching 9 bases. The CDR3 is made up of 15 amino acids. Germline CDR1 is MDHEN and CDR2 is SYDVKM. The J segment lost 4 bases and the V segment lost 6 bases, leaving 7 bases of the junction unmatched. The CDR3 is CASSLGQGFYNEQFF. Here the CDR3 DNA reads TGTGCCAGCAGCCTGGGACAGGGCTTTTACAATGAGCAGTTCTTC. The variable domain in full, with the rest retrieved from reference TRBV28 and TRBJ2-1, is DVKVTQSSRYLVKRTGEKVFLECVQDMDHENMFWYRQDPGLGLRLIYFSYDVKMKEKGDIPEGYSVSREKKERFSLILESASTNQTSMYLCASSLGQGFYNEQFFGPGTRLTVL.

As for this clonotype: Given the absence of the conserved phenylalanine or tryptophan at the CDR3 end, a read error is likely. The V and J genes are TRBV9 and TRBJ2-1, with 14 nucleotides matching TRBD2. CDR3 length: 16 amino acids. In germline, CDR1 is SGDLS, CDR2 YYNGEE. V dropped 0 bases and J dropped 9; count of bases not matched to a gene: 5. CDR3 in amino acids: CASSVGLAGGPSEQFL. The CDR3 nucleotides read TGTGCCAGCAGCGTAGGACTAGCGGGGGGGCCCAGTGAGCAGTTCCTC.

The chain has TRBV20-1 and TRBJ1-1; D unclear. The CDR3 spans 13 residues. Trimming took off 8 bases at V and 7 bases at J, with 20 bases between the two ends. From germline, CDR1 is DFQATT and CDR2 SNEGSKA (reference sequence). CDR3 nucleotide sequence: TGCAGTATCACCTTTGGAGGGCCGGATGAAGCTTTCTTT. It encodes CSITFGGPDEAFF.

This clonotype was observed at least ten times. The chain links TRBV6-2 or TRBV6-3 to TRBJ1-5, with D maybe TRBD1 (6 bases). V was pared by 2 bases and J by 7 bases, with 9 bases between. Germline V CDR1 and CDR2: MNHEY, SVGEGT. The CDR3 totals 13 residues. The CDR3 region has the DNA TGTGCCAGCAGTTACGGAGGGGGGCAGCCCCAGCATTTT. Its protein is CASSYGGGQPQHF.

The J gene is TRBJ2-3, the V gene TRBV11-2, with 8 nucleotides matching TRBD2. CDR3 length equals 16 residues. The germline V gene has CDR1 SGHAT and CDR2 FQNNGV. Germline trimming cut 3 bases from V and 6 bases from J; bases unmatched to any gene: 11. CDR3 bases: TGTGCCAGCAGCTTGAAGGCTAGCGGGTGGGCGGATACGCAGTATTTT. This codes for CASSLKASGWADTQYF.

This clonotype was recorded at least ten times. The rearrangement links TRBV7-2 to TRBJ1-1, with D maybe TRBD1 (6 bases). V was clipped by 5 bases and J by 11 bases, with 15 bases between them. Per the germline V gene, CDR1 is SGHTA and CDR2 is FQGNSA. CDR3 length: 12 amino acids. DNA for the CDR3: TGTGCCAGCAGCCCTACTAGGGGGTCTGCTTTCTTT. This gives the protein CASSPTRGSAFF.

This clonotype was picked up many times. The CDR3 here is CASSFERNEQFF. In DNA form, the CDR3 reads TGCGCCAGCAGCTTTGAGCGCAATGAGCAGTTCTTC. The chain uses TRBV5-1 and TRBJ2-1; D remains unclear. CDR1 is SGHRS and CDR2 is YFSETQ in the germline V gene. The V end was cut by 2 bases, the J end by 6 bases, with 6 bases between. The CDR3 totals 12 residues.

V gene TRBV4-1 combines with J gene TRBJ2-7; no clear D. The V gene's germline CDR1 is MGHRA and CDR2 YSYEKL. This CDR3 contains 14 residues. V dropped 1 base and J dropped 1 base, with 8 bases sitting between them. CDR3 nucleotide sequence: TGCGCCAGCAGCCAAGTAAGGGCGTCCTACGAGCAGTACTTC. This sequence encodes CASSQVRASYEQYF.